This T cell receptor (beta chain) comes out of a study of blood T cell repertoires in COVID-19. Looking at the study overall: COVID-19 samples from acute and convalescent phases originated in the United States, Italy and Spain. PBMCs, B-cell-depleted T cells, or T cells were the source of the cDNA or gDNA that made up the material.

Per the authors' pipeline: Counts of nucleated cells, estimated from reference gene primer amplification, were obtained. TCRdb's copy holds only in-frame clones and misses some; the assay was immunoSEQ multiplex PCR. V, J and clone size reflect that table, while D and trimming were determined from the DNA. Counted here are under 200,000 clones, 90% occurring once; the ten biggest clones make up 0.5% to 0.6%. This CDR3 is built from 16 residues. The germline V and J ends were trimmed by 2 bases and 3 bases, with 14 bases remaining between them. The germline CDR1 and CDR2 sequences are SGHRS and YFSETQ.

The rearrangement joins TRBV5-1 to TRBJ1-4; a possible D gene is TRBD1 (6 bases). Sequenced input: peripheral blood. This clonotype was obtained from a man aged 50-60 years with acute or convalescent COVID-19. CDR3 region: CASSFIRGAANEKLFF. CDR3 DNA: TGCGCCAGCAGCTTCATCAGGGGTGCTGCTAATGAAAAACTGTTTTTT.